These T cell receptor beta chains were read from a single sample in a study of blood T cell repertoires in COVID-19. Data came from immunoSEQ multiplex PCR; TCRdb stores just in-frame clones and leaves some out. The sample contains about 210,000 clones, approximately 78% of which appear only once. Input material: peripheral blood. Source of these receptors: a woman in her thirties or forties with acute or convalescent COVID-19. The CDR3 runs from the conserved cysteine through the conserved F or W. Each record gives: clone size, V gene, J gene, D gene, CDR3 DNA, CDR3 protein. A D gene is named only where the DNA matches it firmly. The listing skips clone size in some rows; elsewhere it reads once, few, many or a size class.

size: -
V: TRBV4-1
J: TRBJ1-4
D: -
DNA: TGCGCCAGCAGCCAAGATCGGGGGAGTGAAAAACTGTTTTTT
CDR3: CASSQDRGSEKLFF

size: -
V: TRBV5-4
J: TRBJ2-7
D: -
DNA: TGTGCCAGCAGCCGAGACCGGAGCTCCTACGAGCAGTACTTC
CDR3: CASSRDRSSYEQYF

size: -
V: TRBV7-9
J: TRBJ2-2
D: -
DNA: TGTGCCAGCAGGGCAGGGATTCCCGGGGAGCTGTTTTTT
CDR3: CASRAGIPGELFF

size: once
V: TRBV10-2
J: TRBJ1-6
D: TRBD1
DNA: TGCGCCAGCAGTCGACAGGGGATGGAGAATTCACCCCTCCACTTT
CDR3: CASSRQGMENSPLHF

size: -
V: TRBV6-2/TRBV6-3
J: TRBJ2-1
D: -
DNA: TGTGCCAGCAGCCCCGAGGACCGGGGGTTGGAGCAGTTCTTC
CDR3: CASSPEDRGLEQFF

size: -
V: TRBV5-1
J: TRBJ2-2
D: TRBD2
DNA: TGCGCCAGCAGCTTGGGACTAGCGGGGGCCAACACCGGGGAGCTGTTTTTT
CDR3: CASSLGLAGANTGELFF

size: -
V: TRBV7-3
J: TRBJ1-3
D: -
DNA: TGTGCCAGCAGCTGGGACACCTCTGGAAACACCATATATTTT
CDR3: CASSWDTSGNTIYF

size: once
V: TRBV21-1
J: TRBJ2-4
D: -
DNA: TGTGCCAGCAGCAAAGTAGCTCGGATAGCCAAAAACATTCAGTACTTC
CDR3: CASSKVARIAKNIQYF

size: -
V: TRBV7-9
J: TRBJ2-1
D: -
DNA: TGTGCCAGCAGCTTATACTCCGGGGTGTCCCTCGGCGTTCCTGAGCAGTTCTTC
CDR3: CASSLYSGVSLGVPEQFF

size: -
V: TRBV27
J: TRBJ1-2
D: -
DNA: TGTGCCAGCAGTGTAAGAACAGGGTTGGCTGGTGGCTACACCTTC
CDR3: CASSVRTGLAGGYTF

size: -
V: TRBV5-1
J: TRBJ1-2
D: TRBD1
DNA: TGCGCCAGCAGCTTGGCCTCCATACAGGGGATAGAAGGCTACACCTTC
CDR3: CASSLASIQGIEGYTF